This section outlines one T cell receptor beta chain sequence together with its context. This entry belongs to a study of blood T cell repertoires in COVID-19. The germline V gene encodes CDR1 MDHEN and CDR2 SYDVKM. V was shortened by 3 bases and J by 5 bases, with 10 bases between the two germline ends. The CDR3 consists of 14 residues. Measured with immunoSEQ multiplex PCR; TCRdb has only the in-frame clones, and not every one. This table has roughly 70,000 clones, under 95% appearing once. This clonotype was obtained from a man aged 45-60 years with acute or convalescent COVID-19. This chain connects TRBV28 to TRBJ1-4; D call uncertain. The sequenced sample consisted of peripheral blood. In DNA, the CDR3 is TGTGCCAGCAGTTTTCAAGGAGGCAATGAAAAACTGTTTTTT. Encoded protein: CASSFQGGNEKLFF.